This paragraph reports one T cell receptor (beta chain). Its antigen is currently unknown. This likely comes from a read error, as the CDR3 has no conserved phenylalanine or tryptophan at its end. Using its own MiXCR run on the 5' RACE reads, TCRdb lists one record per CDR3 protein. Among 500,000 to 650,000 distinct CDR3 sequences listed, about 12% were seen once. Germline lookup yields CDR1 KGHDR and CDR2 SFDVKD. V was pared by 1 base and J by 6 bases, with 8 bases of the junction left unmatched. This CDR3 is 16 amino acids long. The sample belongs to a study of T cells after yellow fever vaccination. General study results and limits: A secondary response was less intense yet reached its peak sooner, at day 5 versus 15. Although most clonotypes did not, a small share appeared in both CD4 and CD8 compartments. Most primary-vaccination clones recurred post-booster (roughly 96% CD4, 85% to 90% CD8). Any FACS-sorted repertoire could hold abundant clonotypes that contaminate it from the bulk population.

Sample: PBMCs, taken on the day of the yellow fever booster vaccination. The source is a man aged 30 to 39 who received the YFV17D yellow fever vaccine. This chain joins TRBV24-1 and TRBJ2-1; 7 bases agree with TRBD2. CDR3 residues: CATSDFRAGSSNEQFL. The CDR3, as DNA: TGTGCCACCAGTGATTTTAGAGCGGGGTCTAGCAATGAGCAGTTCCTC.